Each of the 20 T cell receptor beta chains below was sequenced from the same sample in a study of T cell repertoires in cytomegalovirus infection (dated by TCRdb to about 2019). The listed sequencing device is Illumina HiSeq 1500. TCRdb redid the processing of the public reads, applying fastp at Q25 and MiXCR, and retained in-frame beta chains. Each CDR3 protein gets just one entry, which takes the most common genes and DNA from the rows behind it. Here the sample has fewer than 650,000 distinct CDR3 sequences; almost 40% occur a single time. Around 50% of the sample is in the top ten clones. These receptors have no known antigen. What this sample's treatment or condition label stands for: in vitro stimulation with specific CMV peptide epitopes to enrich CMV-specific T cells. This sample comprised cultured PBMCs, obtained from culture after CMV antigen stimulation. These receptors were collected from a human donor in good health (CMV status not recorded). Some clones in this sample may be carry-over from other donors' samples.

This clonotype was seen more than once but under ten times. The rearrangement links TRBV4-2 to TRBJ1-5; no firm D call. The germline V and J ends were trimmed by 1 base and 6 bases, with 13 bases remaining between them. Germline CDR1 reads LGHNA; CDR2 reads YNFKEQ. The CDR3 is 15 residues long. For the CDR3, the DNA is TGTGCCAGCAGCCAAGTAGGCCCAGAGGTTCAGCCCCAGCATTTT. Amino acids: CASSQVGPEVQPQHF.

This chain connects TRBV6-5 to TRBJ2-1, with no clear D. Trimming took off 0 bases at V and 5 bases at J, with 8 bases between the two ends. The germline CDR1 and CDR2 sequences are MNHEY and SVGAGI. The CDR3 contains 14 residues. DNA for the CDR3: TGTGCCAGCAGTTACTCGTCTGGTAACAATGAGCAGTTCTTC. Amino acids: CASSYSSGNNEQFF.

The rearrangement links TRBV24-1 to TRBJ1-5; D gene unclear. This CDR3 comprises 11 residues. Germline CDR1 and CDR2: KGHDR and SFDVKD. Trimming removed 6 bases from V and 5 bases from J, with 4 bases in between. This chain's CDR3 is CATSFHQPQHF. The CDR3 DNA sequence: TGTGCCACCAGTTTTCATCAGCCCCAGCATTTT.

This chain joins TRBV10-3 and TRBJ2-7; 12 bases agree with TRBD2. J was trimmed by 3 bases and V by 10 bases; bases with no gene match: 7. Looked up from germline, CDR1 is ENHRY and CDR2 is SYGVKD. CDR3 length: 14 residues. The chain's CDR3 is CATASGRGFYEQYF. The CDR3 nucleotides are TGTGCCACAGCTAGCGGGAGGGGGTTCTACGAGCAGTACTTC.

The CDR3 spells CASRGGLAGAYEQYF. The CDR3 DNA is TGTGCCAGCAGAGGGGGACTAGCGGGGGCCTACGAGCAGTACTTC. This chain joins TRBV2 and TRBJ2-7; 14 bases fit TRBD2. V trimming: 6 bases; J trimming: 2 bases; junction bases outside the gene matches: 3. In germline, CDR1 is SNHLY, CDR2 FYNNEI. The CDR3 consists of 15 residues.

This rearrangement joins TRBV6-2 or TRBV6-3 to TRBJ2-5, with D possibly being TRBD1 (6 bases). From germline, CDR1 is MNHEY and CDR2 SVGEGT. Trimming took 7 bases from V and 2 from J, leaving 14 bases between them. This CDR3 contains 14 residues. The CDR3 DNA reads TGTGCCAGCAACCACCAGGGGCAACAAGAGACCCAGTACTTC. Translating gives CASNHQGQQETQYF.

The J gene is TRBJ1-2, the V gene TRBV12-3 or TRBV12-4, with a possible D match to TRBD1 (5 bases). Deletions cut 4 bases from V and 6 bases from J, with 18 bases between. There are 15 residues in the CDR3. The CDR3 DNA is TGTGCCAGCAGTTATAGGCCGGGGGGTTACGATGGCTACACCTTC. Its protein product is CASSYRPGGYDGYTF.

CDR3 loop: CASTTPQAGFTGELFF. The CDR3 region has the DNA TGTGCCAGCACCACACCCCAAGCGGGGTTCACCGGGGAGCTGTTTTTT. The V and J genes are TRBV28 and TRBJ2-2, with TRBD2 identical over 7 bases. The CDR3 covers 16 residues. Germline assignment: CDR1 MDHEN and CDR2 SYDVKM. The junction had 12 bases not matched to a gene; V was cut back by 7 bases and J by 4 bases.

This clonotype was recorded a few times. V is TRBV7-2 and J is TRBJ2-5; D gene uncertain. This CDR3 region has 9 residues. V gave up 11 bases and J gave up 5 bases, with 6 bases separating them. Germline V CDR1 and CDR2: SGHTA, FQGNSA. CDR3 nucleotide sequence: TGTGCCGTCGGCGAGACCCAGTACTTC. Its protein product is CAVGETQYF.

The J gene is TRBJ2-3, the V gene TRBV19; possibly TRBD2 for D (6 bases). Between the trimmed V and J ends, which lost 6 bases and 1 base, there was a span of 14 bases. This CDR3 contains 15 residues. Germline V gene data show CDR1 as LNHDA and CDR2 as SQIVND (reference sequence). In DNA, the CDR3 is TGTGCCAGTAGCGGGCGGGAAGGCCGCACAGATACGCAGTATTTT. Amino acids: CASSGREGRTDTQYF.

About this clonotype: Since a much larger clone is just one base distant, this may be a read error. V is TRBV11-2 and J is TRBJ2-6; weak D call: TRBD1 (6 bases). Per the germline V gene, CDR1 is SGHAT and CDR2 is FQNNGV. The CDR3 is 17 amino acids. The CDR3 spells CTSSLAPDSSGANVLTF. CDR3 DNA sequence: TGTACCAGCAGCTTAGCCCCGGACAGCTCTGGGGCCAACGTCCTGACTTTC.

The genes are TRBV7-2 and TRBJ2-7; the D is unclear. The length of the CDR3 is 15 residues. The germline V gene encodes CDR1 SGHTA and CDR2 FQGNSA. Deletions cut 3 bases from V and 3 bases from J, with 15 bases between. CDR3 sequence: CASSFKPGPNYEQYF. Here the CDR3 DNA reads TGTGCCAGCAGCTTTAAACCGGGCCCCAACTACGAGCAGTACTTC. Filled out from reference TRBV7-2 and TRBJ2-7, the complete variable domain reads GAGVSQSPSNKVTEKGKDVELRCDPISGHTALYWYRQSLGQGLEFLIYFQGNSAPDKSGLPSDRFSAERTGGSVSTLTIQRTQQEDSAVYLCASSFKPGPNYEQYFGPGTRLTVT.

V and J are TRBV14 and TRBJ2-2; no reliable D call. The CDR3 covers 17 residues. V lost 6 bases and J lost 2, with 19 bases in between. CDR1 SGHDN and CDR2 FVKESK come from the germline V gene. This CDR3 is CASSGEATGKNTGELFF. CDR3 DNA: TGTGCCAGCAGTGGAGAGGCGACTGGAAAAAACACCGGGGAGCTGTTTTTT.

Only a few counts were recorded for this clonotype. The chain joins TRBV7-6 to TRBJ1-5; 7 bases agree with TRBD1. The V gene end was trimmed by 4 bases and the J gene end by 3 bases; junction bases not matched to a gene: 9. Germline CDR1 reads SGHVS; CDR2 reads FNYEAQ. CDR3 length: 16 residues. The CDR3 region has the DNA TGTGCCAGCAGCTACCGGGACAGTTTTACCAATCAGCCCCAGCATTTT. It translates to CASSYRDSFTNQPQHF. Full variable domain (missing parts from reference TRBV7-6 and TRBJ1-5): GAGVSQSPRYKVTKRGQDVALRCDPISGHVSLYWYRQALGQGPEFLTYFNYEAQQDKSGLPNDRFSAERPEGSISTLTIQRTEQRDSAMYRCASSYRDSFTNQPQHFGDGTRLSIL.

The chain joins TRBV7-6 to TRBJ2-5; TRBD2 might be the D (6 bases). With 0 bases removed from V and 2 bases from J, the gap between germline ends came to 10 bases. The CDR3 loop spans 15 amino acids. Germline values: CDR1 SGHVS, CDR2 FNYEAQ. CDR3: CASSLAPRGQETQYF. The CDR3 DNA reads TGTGCCAGCAGCTTAGCCCCCCGGGGGCAAGAGACCCAGTACTTC.

The V gene is TRBV12-3 or TRBV12-4, the J gene TRBJ2-6, with TRBD2 identical over 7 bases. J gave up 2 bases and V 4 bases, and 2 bases lay outside the gene matches. The CDR3 contains 15 residues. In DNA form, the CDR3 reads TGTGCCAGCAGTTCTACTAGCGCTGGGGCCAACGTCCTGACTTTC. Protein: CASSSTSAGANVLTF.

The chain carries TRBV4-1 and TRBJ1-2; D remains ambiguous. The ends were cut back, 2 bases at V and 6 bases at J, with 13 bases in the middle. The germline CDR1 and CDR2 sequences are MGHRA and YSYEKL. The CDR3 loop spans 14 amino acids. DNA for the CDR3: TGCGCCAGCAGCCAATTGCCTCTAGTCCATGGCTACACCTTC. It specifies CASSQLPLVHGYTF.

This chain joins TRBV28 and TRBJ2-1; D is undetermined. CDR3 length: 17 residues. V gave up 1 base and J gave up 4 bases, with 17 bases separating them. The germline V gene has CDR1 MDHEN and CDR2 SYDVKM. The CDR3, as DNA: TGTGCCAGCAGTTTATCTGGGTTGGTGGGTCCTTACAATGAGCAGTTCTTC. Its protein product is CASSLSGLVGPYNEQFF.

The gene calls are TRBV6-1 and TRBJ2-3; D possibly corresponds to TRBD1 (5 bases). The CDR3 is 14 residues long. V lost 0 bases and J lost 4, with 8 bases in between. Germline CDR1 is MNHNS and CDR2 is SASEGT. The CDR3 nucleotides read TGTGCCAGCAGTGAAGCAGGGGTCTCAGATACGCAGTATTTT. This encodes CASSEAGVSDTQYF.

This clonotype has just a few counts. V and J are TRBV20-1 and TRBJ2-7; tentative D call: TRBD1 (5 bases). The V and J ends lost 6 bases and 2 bases respectively, with 11 bases between them. This CDR3 has 12 amino acids. CDR1 and CDR2 (germline): DFQATT, SNEGSKA (reference sequence). CDR3 sequence reads: CSASTRAYEQYF. CDR3 nucleotides: TGCAGTGCCAGTACCAGGGCCTACGAGCAGTACTTC.